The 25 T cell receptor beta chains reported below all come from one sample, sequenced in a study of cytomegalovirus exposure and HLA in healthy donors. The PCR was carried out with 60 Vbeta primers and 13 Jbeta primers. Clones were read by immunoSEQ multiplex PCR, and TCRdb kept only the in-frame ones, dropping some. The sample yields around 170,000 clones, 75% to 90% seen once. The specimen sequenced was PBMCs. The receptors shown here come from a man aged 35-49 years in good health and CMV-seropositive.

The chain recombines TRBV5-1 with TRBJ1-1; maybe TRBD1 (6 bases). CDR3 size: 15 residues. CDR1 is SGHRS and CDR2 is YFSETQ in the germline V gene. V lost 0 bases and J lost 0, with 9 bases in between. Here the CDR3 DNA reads TGCGCCAGCAGCTTGGCTTGGGGGCTGAACACTGAAGCTTTCTTT. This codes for CASSLAWGLNTEAFF. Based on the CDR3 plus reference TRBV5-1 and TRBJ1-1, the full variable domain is KAGVTQTPRYLIKTRGQQVTLSCSPISGHRSVSWYQQTPGQGLQFLFEYFSETQRNKGNFPGRFSGRQFSNSRSEMNVSTLELGDSALYLCASSLAWGLNTEAFFGQGTRLTVV.

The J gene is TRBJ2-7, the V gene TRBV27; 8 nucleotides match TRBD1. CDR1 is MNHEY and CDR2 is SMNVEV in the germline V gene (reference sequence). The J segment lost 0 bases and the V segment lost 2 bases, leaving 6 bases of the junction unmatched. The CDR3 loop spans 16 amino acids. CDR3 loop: CASSLRPQGDSYEQYF. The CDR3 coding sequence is TGTGCCAGCAGTTTACGGCCACAGGGGGACTCCTACGAGCAGTACTTC.

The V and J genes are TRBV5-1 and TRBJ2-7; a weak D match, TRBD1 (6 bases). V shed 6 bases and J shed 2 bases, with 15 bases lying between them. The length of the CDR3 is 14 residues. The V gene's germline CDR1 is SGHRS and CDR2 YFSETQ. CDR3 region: CASTLDSDAYEQYF. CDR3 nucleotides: TGCGCCAGCACCCTGGACAGTGACGCCTACGAGCAGTACTTC.

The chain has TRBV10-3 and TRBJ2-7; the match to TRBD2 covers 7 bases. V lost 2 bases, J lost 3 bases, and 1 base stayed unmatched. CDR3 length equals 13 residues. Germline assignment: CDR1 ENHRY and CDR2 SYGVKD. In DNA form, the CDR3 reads TGTGCCATCAGTGAGGGCGGGGGCTACGAGCAGTACTTC. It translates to CAISEGGGYEQYF.

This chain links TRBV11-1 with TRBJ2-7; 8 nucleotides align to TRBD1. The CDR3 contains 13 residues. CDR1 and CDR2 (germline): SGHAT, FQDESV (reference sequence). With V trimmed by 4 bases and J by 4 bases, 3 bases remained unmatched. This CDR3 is CASSYRGLYEQYF. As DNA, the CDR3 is TGTGCCAGCAGCTACAGGGGGTTATACGAGCAGTACTTC.

The CDR3 coding sequence is TGCGCCAGCAGCCAAGACGGAGCGGGGGGGCCGACAGATACGCAGTATTTT. Translation: CASSQDGAGGPTDTQYF. V is TRBV4-1 and J is TRBJ2-3; TRBD2 agrees at 10 bases. The CDR3 covers 17 residues. Germline V lookup: CDR1 MGHRA, CDR2 YSYEKL. Germline trimming cut 0 bases from V and 3 bases from J; bases unmatched to any gene: 6.

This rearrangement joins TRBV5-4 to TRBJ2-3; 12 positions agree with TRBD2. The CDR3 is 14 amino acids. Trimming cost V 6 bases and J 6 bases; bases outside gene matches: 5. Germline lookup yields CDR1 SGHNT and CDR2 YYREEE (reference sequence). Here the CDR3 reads CASNPGTSGDTQYF. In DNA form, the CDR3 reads TGTGCCAGCAACCCCGGGACTAGCGGGGATACGCAGTATTTT.

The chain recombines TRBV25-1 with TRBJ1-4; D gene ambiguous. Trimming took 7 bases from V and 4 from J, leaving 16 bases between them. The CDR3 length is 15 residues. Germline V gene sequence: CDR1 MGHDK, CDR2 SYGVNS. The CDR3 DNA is TGTGCCAGCATGGGCAGTCCAATTTTTAATGAAAAACTGTTTTTT. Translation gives CASMGSPIFNEKLFF.

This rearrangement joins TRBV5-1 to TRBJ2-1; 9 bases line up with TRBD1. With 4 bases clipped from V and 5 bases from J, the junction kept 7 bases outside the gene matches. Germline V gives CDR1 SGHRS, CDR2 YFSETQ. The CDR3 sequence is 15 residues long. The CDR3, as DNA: TGCGCCAGCAGCCCGGACAGGGGAACGCACAATGAGCAGTTCTTC. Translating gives CASSPDRGTHNEQFF.

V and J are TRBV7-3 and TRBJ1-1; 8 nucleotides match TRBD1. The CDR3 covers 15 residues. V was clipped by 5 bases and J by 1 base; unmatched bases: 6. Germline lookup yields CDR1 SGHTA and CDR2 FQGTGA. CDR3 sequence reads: CASSPTGTGNTEAFF. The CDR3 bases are TGTGCCAGCAGCCCCACGGGGACAGGGAACACTGAAGCTTTCTTT.

The CDR3 sequence: CASSITGSTYEQYF. Written as DNA, the CDR3 is TGTGCCAGCAGCATAACAGGGTCTACCTACGAGCAGTACTTC. The rearrangement uses TRBV7-9 and TRBJ2-7; possibly TRBD1 for D (6 bases). Trimming shortened V by 5 bases and J by 2 bases, and 13 bases separated the two germline ends. The CDR3 is 14 residues long. Germline values: CDR1 SEHNR, CDR2 FQNEAQ (reference sequence).

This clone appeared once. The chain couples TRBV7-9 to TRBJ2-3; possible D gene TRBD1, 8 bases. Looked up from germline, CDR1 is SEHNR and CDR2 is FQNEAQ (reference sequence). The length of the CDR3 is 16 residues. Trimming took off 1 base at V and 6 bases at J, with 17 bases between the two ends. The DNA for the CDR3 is TGTGCCAGCAGCTTAGGGGGGGGACAGGCTCGGGATACGCAGTATTTT. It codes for CASSLGGGQARDTQYF.

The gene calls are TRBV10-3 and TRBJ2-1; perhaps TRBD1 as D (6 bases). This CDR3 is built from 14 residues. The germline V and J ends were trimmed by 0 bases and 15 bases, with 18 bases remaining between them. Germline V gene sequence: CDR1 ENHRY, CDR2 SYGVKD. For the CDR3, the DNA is TGTGCCATCAGTGAGTCGTTCAGGGACATCGAAGGGTTCTTC. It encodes CAISESFRDIEGFF.

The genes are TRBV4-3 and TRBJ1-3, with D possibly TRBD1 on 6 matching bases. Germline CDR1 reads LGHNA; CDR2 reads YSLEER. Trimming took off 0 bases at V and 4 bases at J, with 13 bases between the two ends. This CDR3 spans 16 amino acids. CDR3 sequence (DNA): TGCGCCAGCAGCCAAGATTTAACAGGGACGGGAAACACCATATATTTT. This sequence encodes CASSQDLTGTGNTIYF.

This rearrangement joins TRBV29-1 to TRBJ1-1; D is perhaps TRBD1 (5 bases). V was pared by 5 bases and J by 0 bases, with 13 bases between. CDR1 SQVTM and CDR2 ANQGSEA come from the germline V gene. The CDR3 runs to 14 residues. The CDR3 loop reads CSVYGGRMNTEAFF. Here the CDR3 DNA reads TGCAGCGTTTACGGGGGTCGGATGAACACTGAAGCTTTCTTT.

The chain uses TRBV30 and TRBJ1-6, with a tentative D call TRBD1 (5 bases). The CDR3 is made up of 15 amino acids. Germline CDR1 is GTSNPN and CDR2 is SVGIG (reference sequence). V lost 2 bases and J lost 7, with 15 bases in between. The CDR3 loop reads CAWSPLRAANSPLHF. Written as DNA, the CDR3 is TGTGCCTGGAGTCCCCTCAGGGCGGCCAATTCACCCCTCCACTTT.

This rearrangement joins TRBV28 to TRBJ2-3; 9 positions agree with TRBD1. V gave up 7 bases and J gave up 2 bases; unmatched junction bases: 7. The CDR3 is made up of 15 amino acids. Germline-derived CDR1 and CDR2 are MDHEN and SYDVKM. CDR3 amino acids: CASMFRDRVTDTQYF. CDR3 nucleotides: TGTGCCAGCATGTTCCGGGACAGGGTCACAGATACGCAGTATTTT.

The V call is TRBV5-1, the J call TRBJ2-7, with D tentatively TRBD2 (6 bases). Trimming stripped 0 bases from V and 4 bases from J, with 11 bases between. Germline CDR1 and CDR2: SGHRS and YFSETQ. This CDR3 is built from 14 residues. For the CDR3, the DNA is TGCGCCAGCAGCTTGGCCGCAGGGACTTACGAGCAGTACTTC. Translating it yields CASSLAAGTYEQYF.

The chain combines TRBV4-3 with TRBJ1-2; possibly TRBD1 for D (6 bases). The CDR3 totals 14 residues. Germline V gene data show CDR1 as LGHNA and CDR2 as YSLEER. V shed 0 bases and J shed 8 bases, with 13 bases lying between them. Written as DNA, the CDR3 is TGCGCCAGCAGCCAAGATTTAGTACAGGGCGGCTACACCTTC. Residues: CASSQDLVQGGYTF.

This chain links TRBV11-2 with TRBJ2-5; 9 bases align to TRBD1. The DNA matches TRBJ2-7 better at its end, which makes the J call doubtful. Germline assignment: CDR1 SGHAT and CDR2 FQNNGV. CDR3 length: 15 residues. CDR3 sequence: CASSLNRGHSFEQYF. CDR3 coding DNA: TGTGCCAGCAGCCTGAACAGGGGGCACAGTTTCGAGCAGTACTTC.

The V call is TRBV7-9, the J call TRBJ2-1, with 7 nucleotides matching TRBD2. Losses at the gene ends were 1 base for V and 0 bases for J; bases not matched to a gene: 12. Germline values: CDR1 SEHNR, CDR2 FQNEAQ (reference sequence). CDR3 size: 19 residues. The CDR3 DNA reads TGTGCCAGCAGCTTAGAGTTGGGGCTAGCGGAGAACTCCTACAATGAGCAGTTCTTC. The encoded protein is CASSLELGLAENSYNEQFF.

The CDR3 protein is CASSLGLAGGNNEQFF. The CDR3 coding sequence is TGTGCCAGCAGTTTAGGATTAGCGGGGGGGAACAATGAGCAGTTCTTC. The J gene is TRBJ2-1, the V gene TRBV27, with TRBD2 matching 11 bases. Trimming cost V 2 bases and J 5 bases; bases outside gene matches: 5. This CDR3 comprises 16 residues. Per germline, CDR1 MNHEY and CDR2 SMNVEV (reference sequence).

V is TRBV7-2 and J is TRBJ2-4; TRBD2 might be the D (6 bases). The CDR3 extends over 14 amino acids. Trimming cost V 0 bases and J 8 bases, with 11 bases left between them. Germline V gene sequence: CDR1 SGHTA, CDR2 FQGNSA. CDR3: CASSLAGGFDIQYF. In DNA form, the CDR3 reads TGTGCCAGCAGCTTAGCCGGAGGGTTTGACATTCAGTACTTC. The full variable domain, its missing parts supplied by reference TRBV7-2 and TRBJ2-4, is GAGVSQSPSNKVTEKGKDVELRCDPISGHTALYWYRQSLGQGLEFLIYFQGNSAPDKSGLPSDRFSAERTGGSVSTLTIQRTQQEDSAVYLCASSLAGGFDIQYFGAGTRLSVL.

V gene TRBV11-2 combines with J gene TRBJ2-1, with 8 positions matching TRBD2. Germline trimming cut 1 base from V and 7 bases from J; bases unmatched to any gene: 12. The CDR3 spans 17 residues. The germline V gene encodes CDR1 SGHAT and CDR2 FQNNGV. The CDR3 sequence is CASSLVGGVGSRNEQFF. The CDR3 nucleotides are TGTGCCAGCAGCTTAGTCGGGGGGGTGGGTTCTCGGAATGAGCAGTTCTTC.

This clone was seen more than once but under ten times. The CDR3 sequence is CASSFGSGSSYEQYF. As DNA, the CDR3 is TGTGCCAGCAGTTTTGGTTCTGGGAGCTCCTACGAGCAGTACTTC. The V gene is TRBV27, the J gene TRBJ2-7; tentative D call: TRBD2 (5 bases). The CDR3 consists of 15 residues. The V end was cut by 3 bases, the J end by 0 bases, with 12 bases between. The V gene's germline CDR1 is MNHEY and CDR2 SMNVEV (reference sequence).